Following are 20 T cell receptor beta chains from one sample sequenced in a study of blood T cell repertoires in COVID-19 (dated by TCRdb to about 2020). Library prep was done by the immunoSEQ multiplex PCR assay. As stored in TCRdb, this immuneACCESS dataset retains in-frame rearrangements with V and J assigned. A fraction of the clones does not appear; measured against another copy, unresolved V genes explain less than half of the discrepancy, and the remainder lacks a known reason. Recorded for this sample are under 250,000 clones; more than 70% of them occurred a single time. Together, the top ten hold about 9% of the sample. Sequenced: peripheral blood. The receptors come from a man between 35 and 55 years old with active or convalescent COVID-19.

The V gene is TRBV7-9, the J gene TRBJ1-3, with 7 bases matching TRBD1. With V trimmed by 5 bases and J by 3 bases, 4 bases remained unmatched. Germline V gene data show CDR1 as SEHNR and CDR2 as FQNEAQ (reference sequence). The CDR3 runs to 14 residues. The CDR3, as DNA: TGTGCCAGCAGCGTTACAGGGGTTGGAAACACCATATATTTT. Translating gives CASSVTGVGNTIYF.

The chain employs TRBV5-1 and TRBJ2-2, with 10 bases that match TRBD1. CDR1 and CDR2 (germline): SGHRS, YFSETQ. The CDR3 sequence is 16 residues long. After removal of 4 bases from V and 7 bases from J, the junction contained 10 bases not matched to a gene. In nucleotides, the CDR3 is TGCGCCAGCAGCCCAGAAGGGACAGGGGTAGTCGGGGAGCTGTTTTTT. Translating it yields CASSPEGTGVVGELFF.

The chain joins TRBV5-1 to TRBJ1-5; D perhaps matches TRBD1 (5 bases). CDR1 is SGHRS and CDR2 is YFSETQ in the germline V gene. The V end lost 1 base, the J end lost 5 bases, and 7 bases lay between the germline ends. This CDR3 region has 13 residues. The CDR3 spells CASSLQGDQPQHF. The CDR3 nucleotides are TGCGCCAGCAGCTTGCAAGGGGATCAGCCCCAGCATTTT.

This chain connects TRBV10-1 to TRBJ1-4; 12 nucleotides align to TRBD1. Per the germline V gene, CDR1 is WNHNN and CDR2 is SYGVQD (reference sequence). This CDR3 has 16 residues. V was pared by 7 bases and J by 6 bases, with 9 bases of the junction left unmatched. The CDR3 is CASINRDRGRDEKLFF. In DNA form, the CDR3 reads TGCGCCAGCATCAACCGGGACAGGGGGCGGGATGAAAAACTGTTTTTT.

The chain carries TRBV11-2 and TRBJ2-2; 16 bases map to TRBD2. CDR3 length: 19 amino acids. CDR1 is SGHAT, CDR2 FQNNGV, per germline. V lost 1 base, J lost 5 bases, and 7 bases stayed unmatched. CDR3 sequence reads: CASSLAGTSGRVFTGELFF. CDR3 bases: TGTGCCAGCAGCTTAGCCGGGACTAGCGGGAGGGTTTTTACCGGGGAGCTGTTTTTT.

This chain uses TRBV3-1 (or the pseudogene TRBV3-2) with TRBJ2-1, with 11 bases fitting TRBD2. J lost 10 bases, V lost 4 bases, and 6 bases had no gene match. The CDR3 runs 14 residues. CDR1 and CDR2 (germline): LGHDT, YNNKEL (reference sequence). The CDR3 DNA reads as TGTGCCAGCAGCCTAATAGCGGGGGGGCGGGAGCAGTTCTTC. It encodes CASSLIAGGREQFF.

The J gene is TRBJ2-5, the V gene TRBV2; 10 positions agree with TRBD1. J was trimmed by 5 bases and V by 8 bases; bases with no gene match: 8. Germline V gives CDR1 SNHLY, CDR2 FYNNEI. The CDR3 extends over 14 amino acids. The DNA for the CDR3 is TGTGCCAGCGTTTGGGACAGGGGTCGGGAGACCCAGTACTTC. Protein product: CASVWDRGRETQYF.

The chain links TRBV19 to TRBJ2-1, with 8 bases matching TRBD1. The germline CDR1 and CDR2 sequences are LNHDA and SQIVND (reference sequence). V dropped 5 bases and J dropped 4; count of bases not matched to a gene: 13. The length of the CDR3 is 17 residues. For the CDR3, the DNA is TGTGCCAGTAGTCCTCCCGGCGGGACAGGAGCGTACAATGAGCAGTTCTTC. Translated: CASSPPGGTGAYNEQFF.

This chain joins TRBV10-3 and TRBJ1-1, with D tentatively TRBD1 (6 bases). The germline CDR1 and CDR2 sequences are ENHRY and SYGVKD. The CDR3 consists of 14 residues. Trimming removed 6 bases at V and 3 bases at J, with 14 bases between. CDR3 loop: CAIRPTGVDTEAFF. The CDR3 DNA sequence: TGTGCCATCAGGCCGACAGGCGTGGACACTGAAGCTTTCTTT.

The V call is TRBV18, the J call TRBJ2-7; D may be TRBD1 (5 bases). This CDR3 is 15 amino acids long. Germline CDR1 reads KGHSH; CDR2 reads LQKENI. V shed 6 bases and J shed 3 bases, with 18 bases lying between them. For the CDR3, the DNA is TGTGCCAGCTCGTCCGCAGACAGCGTCAACTACGAGCAGTACTTC. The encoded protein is CASSSADSVNYEQYF.

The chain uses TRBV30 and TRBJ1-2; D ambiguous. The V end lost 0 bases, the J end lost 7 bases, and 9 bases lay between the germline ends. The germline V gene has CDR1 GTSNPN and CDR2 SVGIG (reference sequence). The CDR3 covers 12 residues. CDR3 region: CAWSVGSFGYTF. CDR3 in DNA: TGTGCCTGGAGTGTGGGGAGCTTTGGCTACACCTTC.

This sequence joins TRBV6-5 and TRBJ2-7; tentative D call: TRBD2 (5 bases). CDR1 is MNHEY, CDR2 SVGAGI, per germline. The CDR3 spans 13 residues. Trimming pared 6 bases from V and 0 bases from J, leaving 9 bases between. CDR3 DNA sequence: TGTGCCAGCAGAGGGAGCCGCTCCTACGAGCAGTACTTC. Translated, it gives CASRGSRSYEQYF.

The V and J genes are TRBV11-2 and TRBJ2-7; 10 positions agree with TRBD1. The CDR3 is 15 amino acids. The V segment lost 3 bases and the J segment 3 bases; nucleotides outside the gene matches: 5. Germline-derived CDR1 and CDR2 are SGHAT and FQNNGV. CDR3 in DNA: TGTGCCAGCAGCTTTTATCGGACAGGGGGCTACGAGCAGTACTTC. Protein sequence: CASSFYRTGGYEQYF.

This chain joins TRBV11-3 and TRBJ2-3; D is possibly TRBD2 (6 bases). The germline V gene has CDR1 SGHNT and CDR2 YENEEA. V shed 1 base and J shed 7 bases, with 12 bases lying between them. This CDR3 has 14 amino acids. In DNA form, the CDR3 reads TGTGCCAGCAGCTTAGGGAGGGGCGTACATACGCAGTATTTT. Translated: CASSLGRGVHTQYF. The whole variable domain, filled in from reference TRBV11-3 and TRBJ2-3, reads EAGVVQSPRYKIIEKKQPVAFWCNPISGHNTLYWYLQNLGQGPELLIRYENEEAVDDSQLPKDRFSAERLKGVDSTLKIQPAELGDSAVYLCASSLGRGVHTQYFGPGTRLTVL.

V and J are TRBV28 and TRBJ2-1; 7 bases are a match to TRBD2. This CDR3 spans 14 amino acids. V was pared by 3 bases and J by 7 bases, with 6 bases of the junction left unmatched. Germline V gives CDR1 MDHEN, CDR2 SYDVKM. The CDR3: CASSFSLAANEQFF. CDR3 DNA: TGTGCCAGCAGTTTTTCGCTAGCGGCAAATGAGCAGTTCTTC.

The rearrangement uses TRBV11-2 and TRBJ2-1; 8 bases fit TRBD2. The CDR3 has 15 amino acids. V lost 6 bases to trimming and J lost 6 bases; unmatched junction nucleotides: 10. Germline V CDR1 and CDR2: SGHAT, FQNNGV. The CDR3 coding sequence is TGTGCCAGCAGTATCCGGGGGGGGCCGGGCAATGAGCAGTTCTTC. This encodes CASSIRGGPGNEQFF.

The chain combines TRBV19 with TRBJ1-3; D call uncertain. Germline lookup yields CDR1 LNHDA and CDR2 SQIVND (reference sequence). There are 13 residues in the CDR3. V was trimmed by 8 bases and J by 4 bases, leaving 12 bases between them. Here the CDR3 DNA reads TGTGCCAGTTCGGAGGAGAACGGAAACACCATATATTTT. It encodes CASSEENGNTIYF. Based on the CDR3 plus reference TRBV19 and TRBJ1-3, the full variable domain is DGGITQSPKYLFRKEGQNVTLSCEQNLNHDAMYWYRQDPGQGLRLIYYSQIVNDFQKGDIAEGYSVSREKKESFPLTVTSAQKNPTAFYLCASSEENGNTIYFGEGSWLTVV.

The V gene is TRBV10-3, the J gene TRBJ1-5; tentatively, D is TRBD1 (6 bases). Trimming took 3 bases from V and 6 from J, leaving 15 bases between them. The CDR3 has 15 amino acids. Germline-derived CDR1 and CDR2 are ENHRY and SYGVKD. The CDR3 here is CAISDRAQGSQPQHF. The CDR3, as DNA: TGTGCCATCAGTGACCGAGCCCAGGGGTCTCAGCCCCAGCATTTT.

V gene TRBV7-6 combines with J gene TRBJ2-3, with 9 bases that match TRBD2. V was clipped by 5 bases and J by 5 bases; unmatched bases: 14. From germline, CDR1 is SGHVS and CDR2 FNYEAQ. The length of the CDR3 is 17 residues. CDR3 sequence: CASSPRGVAGVVDTQYF. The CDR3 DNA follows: TGTGCCAGCAGCCCCAGGGGAGTAGCGGGAGTGGTAGATACGCAGTATTTT.

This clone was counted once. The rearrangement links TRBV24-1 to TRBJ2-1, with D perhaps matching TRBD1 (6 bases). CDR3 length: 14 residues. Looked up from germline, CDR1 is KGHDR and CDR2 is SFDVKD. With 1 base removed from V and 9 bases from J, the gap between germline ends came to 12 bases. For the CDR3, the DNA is TGTGCCACCAGTGATTTCCCCGGGACATCTGAGCAGTTCTTC. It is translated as CATSDFPGTSEQFF.